The 23 T cell receptor beta chains below all came from one sample that was sequenced in a study of blood T cell repertoires in COVID-19. The assay was immunoSEQ multiplex PCR, and TCRdb's table has in-frame clones only and misses some. Among hundreds of thousands of clones listed, roughly nine tenths were seen once. What was sequenced was PBMCs or T cells enriched from blood (not recorded which). These receptors were collected from a man aged 30 to 45 who had recovered from COVID-19.

The chain couples TRBV2 to TRBJ2-7; 10 bases map to TRBD2. This CDR3 is 20 amino acids long. Germline CDR1 is SNHLY and CDR2 is FYNNEI. The V and J ends lost 0 bases and 2 bases, in that order; junction bases with no gene match: 16. CDR3 DNA sequence: TGTGCCAGCAGTGAAGCGCAGACGGATACGACGGGACTAGCGACCTACGAGCAGTACTTC. Translating gives CASSEAQTDTTGLATYEQYF.

The chain couples TRBV28 to TRBJ1-5; 7 nucleotides match TRBD1. Trimming cost V 3 bases and J 7 bases; bases outside gene matches: 18. Germline V lookup: CDR1 MDHEN, CDR2 SYDVKM. This CDR3 has 18 residues. As DNA, the CDR3 is TGTGCCAGCAGTTTTCTCTTAACGGGACAGCTGGACCGACAGCCCCAGCATTTT. This gives the protein CASSFLLTGQLDRQPQHF. Filled out from reference TRBV28 and TRBJ1-5, the complete variable domain reads DVKVTQSSRYLVKRTGEKVFLECVQDMDHENMFWYRQDPGLGLRLIYFSYDVKMKEKGDIPEGYSVSREKKERFSLILESASTNQTSMYLCASSFLLTGQLDRQPQHFGDGTRLSIL.

This clone was detected once. This chain uses TRBV19 with TRBJ2-3; perhaps TRBD1 as D (5 bases). With 5 bases removed from V and 0 bases from J, the gap between germline ends came to 12 bases. This CDR3 contains 15 residues. Germline loops: CDR1 LNHDA, CDR2 SQIVND (reference sequence). CDR3 sequence (DNA): TGTGCCAGTAGTGCAGACAGCTCTAGCACAGATACGCAGTATTTT. This codes for CASSADSSSTDTQYF.

The chain joins TRBV13 to TRBJ1-6, with D unclear. This CDR3 contains 15 residues. Per the germline V gene, CDR1 is PRHDT and CDR2 is FYEKMQ (reference sequence). Trimming pared 5 bases from V and 8 bases from J, leaving 16 bases between. CDR3 loop: CASSPRGEAHSPLHF. In DNA form, the CDR3 reads TGTGCCAGCAGCCCCCGTGGCGAGGCGCATTCACCCCTCCACTTT.

V is TRBV11-2 and J is TRBJ2-1, with D unresolved. The V gene lost 2 bases and the J gene lost 1 base, with 9 bases spanning the gap. The germline V gene has CDR1 SGHAT and CDR2 FQNNGV. The CDR3 length is 15 residues. The CDR3 DNA follows: TGTGCCAGCAGCTTAACGGAGCTTTCCTACAATGAGCAGTTCTTC. This gives the protein CASSLTELSYNEQFF.

This chain joins TRBV5-1 and TRBJ1-1; no definite D call. The germline CDR1 and CDR2 sequences are SGHRS and YFSETQ. Trimming took 0 bases from V and 1 from J, leaving 7 bases between them. This CDR3 region has 14 residues. The CDR3 is CASSLVPENTEAFF. In DNA form, the CDR3 reads TGCGCCAGCAGCTTGGTTCCAGAGAACACTGAAGCTTTCTTT.

The CDR3 DNA sequence: TGCGCCAGCAGGAGGAGCCGGGACAGGGACCCCTTCGGAGAGACCCAGTACTTC. It is translated as CASRRSRDRDPFGETQYF. The chain couples TRBV5-1 to TRBJ2-5, with TRBD1 identical over 9 bases. CDR1 SGHRS and CDR2 YFSETQ come from the germline V gene. V was pared by 5 bases and J by 4 bases, with 18 bases of the junction left unmatched. This CDR3 comprises 18 residues.

The chain combines TRBV9 with TRBJ1-2; D might be TRBD1 (5 bases). The germline gives CDR1 SGDLS, CDR2 YYNGEE. This CDR3 spans 14 amino acids. Trimming shortened V by 0 bases and J by 0 bases, and 6 bases separated the two germline ends. In nucleotides, the CDR3 is TGTGCCAGCAGCGTAGGACAGACTAACTATGGCTACACCTTC. It specifies CASSVGQTNYGYTF.

The chain recombines TRBV28 with TRBJ1-5, with D possibly TRBD1 on 5 matching bases. CDR1 is MDHEN and CDR2 is SYDVKM in the germline V gene. V was trimmed by 5 bases and J by 4 bases, leaving 12 bases between them. This CDR3 contains 14 residues. DNA for the CDR3: TGTGCCAGCAGTAGTGGCAGGGTGAATCAGCCCCAGCATTTT. It specifies CASSSGRVNQPQHF.

As for this clone: The same CDR3 arises from other DNA sequences in this sample as well. The genes are TRBV7-2 and TRBJ2-7, with D unresolved. This CDR3 region has 13 residues. V lost 0 bases to trimming and J lost 4 bases, with 7 bases between them. Germline loops: CDR1 SGHTA, CDR2 FQGNSA. The CDR3 protein is CASSLAGSYEQYF. The CDR3 region has the DNA TGTGCCAGCAGCTTAGCGGGCAGTTACGAGCAGTACTTC.

To note about this clone: The sample holds other DNA sequences that translate to the same CDR3. This chain uses TRBV27 with TRBJ2-7; 10 nucleotides agree with TRBD2. Germline values: CDR1 MNHEY, CDR2 SMNVEV (reference sequence). The CDR3 is made up of 13 amino acids. The V segment lost 9 bases and the J segment 2 bases; nucleotides outside the gene matches: 4. For the CDR3, the DNA is TGTGCCAGTTCAGCGGGAGGGCCCTACGAGCAGTACTTC. Residues: CASSAGGPYEQYF.

The chain carries TRBV30 and TRBJ2-1, with TRBD2 matching 13 bases. The trim removed 6 bases at V and 7 bases at J, leaving 6 bases unmatched. The CDR3 is 14 amino acids. CDR1 is GTSNPN and CDR2 is SVGIG in the germline V gene (reference sequence). The CDR3: CACWTSGSVNEQFF. The CDR3 DNA reads TGTGCCTGTTGGACTAGCGGGAGCGTAAATGAGCAGTTCTTC.

The chain recombines TRBV3-1 (or the pseudogene TRBV3-2) with TRBJ1-4, with D uncertain. The CDR3 is 13 amino acids. V dropped 2 bases and J dropped 7 bases, with 8 bases sitting between them. CDR1 and CDR2 (germline): LGHDT, YNNKEL (reference sequence). The CDR3 loop is CASSQNWSEKLFF. The CDR3 region has the DNA TGTGCCAGCAGCCAAAACTGGAGTGAAAAACTGTTTTTT.

This chain connects TRBV5-1 to TRBJ1-1; tentative D call: TRBD1 (6 bases). V shed 1 base and J shed 5 bases, with 18 bases lying between them. There are 16 residues in the CDR3. The germline V gene has CDR1 SGHRS and CDR2 YFSETQ. The CDR3, as DNA: TGCGCCAGCAGCTTGTCGGGACACTCTACCAGGACTGAAGCTTTCTTT. It specifies CASSLSGHSTRTEAFF.

The chain has TRBV27 and TRBJ2-7, with 7 bases matching TRBD1. Germline V gene sequence: CDR1 MNHEY, CDR2 SMNVEV (reference sequence). V lost 6 bases and J lost 3; bases outside the gene matches: 5. The CDR3 has 13 amino acids. The chain's CDR3 is CASRSNRGYEQYF. In DNA, the CDR3 is TGTGCCAGCAGATCCAACAGGGGCTACGAGCAGTACTTC.

The V and J genes are TRBV14 and TRBJ2-1, with 14 bases matching TRBD2. The CDR3 totals 15 residues. Germline CDR1 reads SGHDN; CDR2 reads FVKESK. V lost 6 bases, J lost 6 bases, and 4 bases stayed unmatched. CDR3 protein: CASSRTSGRFNEQFF. The CDR3 nucleotides read TGTGCCAGCAGTAGGACTAGCGGGAGGTTCAATGAGCAGTTCTTC.

The gene calls are TRBV3-1 (or the pseudogene TRBV3-2) and TRBJ1-1; TRBD1 might be the D (5 bases). The length of the CDR3 is 14 residues. V lost 7 bases, J lost 2 bases, and 14 bases lay in between. The germline V gene encodes CDR1 LGHDT and CDR2 YNNKEL (reference sequence). CDR3 sequence: CASTETGYNTEAFF. Written as DNA, the CDR3 is TGTGCCAGCACCGAAACAGGCTATAACACTGAAGCTTTCTTT.

The V gene is TRBV4-2, the J gene TRBJ2-7; 10 bases are shared with TRBD2. The CDR3 contains 17 residues. Germline-derived CDR1 and CDR2 are LGHNA and YNFKEQ. V dropped 0 bases and J dropped 0; count of bases not matched to a gene: 5. Here the CDR3 reads CASSQERTSGYSYEQYF. Written as DNA, the CDR3 is TGTGCCAGCAGCCAAGAGAGGACTAGCGGATACTCCTACGAGCAGTACTTC.

This sequence joins TRBV3-1 (or the pseudogene TRBV3-2) and TRBJ1-2; TRBD1 might be the D (5 bases). Germline-derived CDR1 and CDR2 are LGHDT and YNNKEL (reference sequence). Trimming pared 4 bases from V and 2 bases from J, leaving 20 bases between. The CDR3 has 17 residues. The CDR3 region has the DNA TGTGCCAGCAGCCCGATAGAGGGAGGACATAGAAACTATGGCTACACCTTC. Amino acids: CASSPIEGGHRNYGYTF.

The rearrangement links TRBV7-2 to TRBJ2-5; D unclear. The V gene lost 1 base and the J gene lost 6 bases, with 12 bases spanning the gap. Per the germline V gene, CDR1 is SGHTA and CDR2 is FQGNSA. This CDR3 spans 14 amino acids. CDR3 in amino acids: CASSLGLARQTQYF. The CDR3 nucleotides are TGTGCCAGCAGCTTAGGGTTAGCAAGACAGACCCAGTACTTC.

This clone was seen only once. The V call is TRBV24-1, the J call TRBJ2-3; D gene uncertain. The CDR3 loop spans 15 amino acids. CDR1 KGHDR and CDR2 SFDVKD come from the germline V gene. V was shortened by 2 bases and J by 0 bases, with 8 bases between the two germline ends. CDR3 in amino acids: CATSDSTISTDTQYF. As DNA, the CDR3 is TGTGCCACCAGTGATTCGACAATAAGCACAGATACGCAGTATTTT.

The rearrangement uses TRBV21-1 and TRBJ2-7; the table's D gene call, TRBD2, was not cross checked with the DNA. TRBV21-1 is marked as a pseudogene. The length of the CDR3 is 17 residues. CDR3 bases: TGTGCCAGCAGCAAAGTAGGACTAGCGGGAGGTCCCCACGAGCAGTACTTC. Its protein product is CASSKVGLAGGPHEQYF.

The rearrangement uses TRBV28 and TRBJ1-1; 9 bases agree with TRBD1. V trimming: 5 bases; J trimming: 7 bases; junction bases outside the gene matches: 8. Germline CDR1 is MDHEN and CDR2 is SYDVKM. The CDR3 consists of 14 residues. The CDR3 DNA reads TGTGCCAGCAGTACTCCCGACAGGGGGGTTGAAGCTTTCTTT. Translating it yields CASSTPDRGVEAFF.